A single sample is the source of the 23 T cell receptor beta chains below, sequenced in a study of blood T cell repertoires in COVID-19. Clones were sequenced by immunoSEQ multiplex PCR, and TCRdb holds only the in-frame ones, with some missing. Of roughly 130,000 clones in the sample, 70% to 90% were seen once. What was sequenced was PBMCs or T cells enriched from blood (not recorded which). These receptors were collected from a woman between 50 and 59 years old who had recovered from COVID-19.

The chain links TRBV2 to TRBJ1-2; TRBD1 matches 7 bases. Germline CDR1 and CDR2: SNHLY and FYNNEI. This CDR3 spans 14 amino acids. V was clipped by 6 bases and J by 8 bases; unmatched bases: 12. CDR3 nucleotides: TGTGCCAGCAGGGGGGACAGTGTCGCGGTGGGCTACACCTTC. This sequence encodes CASRGDSVAVGYTF.

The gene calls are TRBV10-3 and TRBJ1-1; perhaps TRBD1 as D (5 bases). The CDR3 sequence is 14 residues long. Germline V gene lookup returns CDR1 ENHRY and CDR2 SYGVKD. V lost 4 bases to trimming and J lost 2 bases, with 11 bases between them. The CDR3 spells CAISVSGYNTEAFF. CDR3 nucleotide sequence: TGTGCCATCAGTGTCTCAGGGTACAACACTGAAGCTTTCTTT.

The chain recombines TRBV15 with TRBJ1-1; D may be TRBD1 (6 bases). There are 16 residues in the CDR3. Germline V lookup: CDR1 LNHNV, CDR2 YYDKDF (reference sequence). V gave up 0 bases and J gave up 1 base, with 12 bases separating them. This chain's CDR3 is CATSRDLGTRNTEAFF. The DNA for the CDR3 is TGTGCCACCAGCAGAGATCTGGGGACAAGGAACACTGAAGCTTTCTTT.

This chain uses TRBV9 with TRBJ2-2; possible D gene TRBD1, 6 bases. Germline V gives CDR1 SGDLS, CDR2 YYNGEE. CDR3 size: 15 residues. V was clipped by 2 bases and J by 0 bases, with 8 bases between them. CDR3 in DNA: TGTGCCAGCAGCGTCGGGACACCGAACACCGGGGAGCTGTTTTTT. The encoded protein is CASSVGTPNTGELFF.

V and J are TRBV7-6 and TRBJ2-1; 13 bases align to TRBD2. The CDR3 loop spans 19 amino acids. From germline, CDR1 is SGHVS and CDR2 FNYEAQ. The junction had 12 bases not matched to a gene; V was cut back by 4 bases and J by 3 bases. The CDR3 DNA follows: TGTGCCAGCAGCTCCGGGGTGGGGACTAGCGGGACTTTCTACAATGAGCAGTTCTTC. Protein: CASSSGVGTSGTFYNEQFF.

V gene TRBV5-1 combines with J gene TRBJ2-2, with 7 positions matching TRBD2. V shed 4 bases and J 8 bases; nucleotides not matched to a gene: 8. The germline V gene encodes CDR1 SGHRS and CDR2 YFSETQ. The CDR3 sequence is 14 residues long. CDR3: CASSRGGIIGELFF. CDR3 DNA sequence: TGCGCCAGCAGCCGGGGAGGGATCATAGGGGAGCTGTTTTTT.

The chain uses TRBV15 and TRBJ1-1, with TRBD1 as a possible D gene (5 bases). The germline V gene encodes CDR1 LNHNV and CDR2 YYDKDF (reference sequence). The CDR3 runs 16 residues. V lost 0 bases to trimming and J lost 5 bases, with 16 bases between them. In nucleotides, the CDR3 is TGTGCCACCAGCAGAGACAGGGCTTTAACGCGGACTGAAGCTTTCTTT. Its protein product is CATSRDRALTRTEAFF.

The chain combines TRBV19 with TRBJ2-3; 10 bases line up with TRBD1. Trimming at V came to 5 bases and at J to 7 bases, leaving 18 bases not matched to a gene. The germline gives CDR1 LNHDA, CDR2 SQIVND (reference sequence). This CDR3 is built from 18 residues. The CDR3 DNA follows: TGTGCCAGTAGTTTTCGACAGGGGGCAGGTGGACCACAAAATACGCAGTATTTT. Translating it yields CASSFRQGAGGPQNTQYF.

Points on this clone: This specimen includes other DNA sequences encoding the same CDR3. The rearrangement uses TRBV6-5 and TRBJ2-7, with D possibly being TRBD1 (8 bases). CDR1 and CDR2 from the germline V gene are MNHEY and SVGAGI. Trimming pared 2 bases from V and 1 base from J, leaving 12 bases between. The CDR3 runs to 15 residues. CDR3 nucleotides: TGTGCCAGCAGTTACAGCGGGACAGGATCCTACGAGCAGTACTTC. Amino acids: CASSYSGTGSYEQYF.

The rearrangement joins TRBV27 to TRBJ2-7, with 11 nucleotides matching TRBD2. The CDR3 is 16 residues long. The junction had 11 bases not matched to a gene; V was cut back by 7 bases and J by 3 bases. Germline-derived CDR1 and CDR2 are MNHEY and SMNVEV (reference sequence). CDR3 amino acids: CASTSPLGLAGYEQYF. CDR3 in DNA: TGTGCCAGCACCTCACCCCTAGGACTAGCGGGCTACGAGCAGTACTTC.

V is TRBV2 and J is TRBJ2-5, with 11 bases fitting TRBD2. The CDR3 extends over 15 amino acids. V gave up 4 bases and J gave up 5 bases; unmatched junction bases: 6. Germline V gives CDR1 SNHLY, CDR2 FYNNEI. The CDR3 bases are TGTGCCAGCAGTGTAGCGGGGGGGCGGCGGGAGACCCAGTACTTC. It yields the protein CASSVAGGRRETQYF. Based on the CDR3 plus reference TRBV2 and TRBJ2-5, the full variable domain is EPEVTQTPSHQVTQMGQEVILRCVPISNHLYFYWYRQILGQKVEFLVSFYNNEISEKSEIFDDQFSVERPDGSNFTLKIRSTKLEDSAMYFCASSVAGGRRETQYFGPGTRLLVL.

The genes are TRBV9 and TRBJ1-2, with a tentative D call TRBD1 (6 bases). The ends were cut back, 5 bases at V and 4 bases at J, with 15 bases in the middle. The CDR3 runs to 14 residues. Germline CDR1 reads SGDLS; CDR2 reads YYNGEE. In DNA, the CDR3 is TGTGCCAGCAGTTATACTGGGGGGGCCTATGGCTACACCTTC. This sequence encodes CASSYTGGAYGYTF.

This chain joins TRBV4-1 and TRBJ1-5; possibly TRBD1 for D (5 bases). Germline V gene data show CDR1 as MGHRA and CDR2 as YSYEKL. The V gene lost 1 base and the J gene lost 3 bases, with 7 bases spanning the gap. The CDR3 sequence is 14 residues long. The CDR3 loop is CASSQGGVNQPQHF. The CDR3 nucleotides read TGCGCCAGCAGCCAAGGGGGGGTCAATCAGCCCCAGCATTTT.

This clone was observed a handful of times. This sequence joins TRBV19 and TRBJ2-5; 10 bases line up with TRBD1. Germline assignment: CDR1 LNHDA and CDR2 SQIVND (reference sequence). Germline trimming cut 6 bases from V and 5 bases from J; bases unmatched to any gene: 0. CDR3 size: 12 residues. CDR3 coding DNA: TGTGCCAGTAGGGGACAGGGGGAGACCCAGTACTTC. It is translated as CASRGQGETQYF.

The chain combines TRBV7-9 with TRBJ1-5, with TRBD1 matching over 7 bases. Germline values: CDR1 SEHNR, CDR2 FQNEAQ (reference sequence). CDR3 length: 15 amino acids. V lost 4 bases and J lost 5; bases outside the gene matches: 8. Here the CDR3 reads CASSSDRESHQPQHF. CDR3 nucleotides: TGTGCCAGCAGCTCAGACAGGGAATCCCATCAGCCCCAGCATTTT. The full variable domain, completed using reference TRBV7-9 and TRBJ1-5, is DTGVSQNPRHKITKRGQNVTFRCDPISEHNRLYWYRQTLGQGPEFLTYFQNEAQLEKSRLLSDRFSAERPKGSFSTLEIQRTEQGDSAMYLCASSSDRESHQPQHFGDGTRLSIL.

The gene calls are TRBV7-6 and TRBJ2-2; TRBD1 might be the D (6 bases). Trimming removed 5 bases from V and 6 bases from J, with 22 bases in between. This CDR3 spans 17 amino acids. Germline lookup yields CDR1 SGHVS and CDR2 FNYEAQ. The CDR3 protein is CASSARGRGLVAGELFF. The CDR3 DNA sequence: TGTGCCAGCAGCGCCCGGGGCAGGGGTTTGGTCGCCGGGGAGCTGTTTTTT.

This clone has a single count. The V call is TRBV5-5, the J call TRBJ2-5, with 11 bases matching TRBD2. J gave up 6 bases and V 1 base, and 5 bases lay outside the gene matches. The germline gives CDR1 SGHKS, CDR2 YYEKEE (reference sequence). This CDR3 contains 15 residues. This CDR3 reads CASSLLAGGPKTQYF. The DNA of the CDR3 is TGTGCCAGCAGCTTGTTAGCGGGGGGGCCGAAGACCCAGTACTTC.

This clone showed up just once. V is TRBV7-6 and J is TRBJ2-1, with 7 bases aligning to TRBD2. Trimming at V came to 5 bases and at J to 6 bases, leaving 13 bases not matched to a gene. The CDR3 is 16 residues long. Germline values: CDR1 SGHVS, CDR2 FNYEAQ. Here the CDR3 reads CASSTSREEGSNEQFF. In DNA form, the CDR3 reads TGTGCCAGCAGCACGAGCCGGGAGGAGGGGTCCAATGAGCAGTTCTTC.

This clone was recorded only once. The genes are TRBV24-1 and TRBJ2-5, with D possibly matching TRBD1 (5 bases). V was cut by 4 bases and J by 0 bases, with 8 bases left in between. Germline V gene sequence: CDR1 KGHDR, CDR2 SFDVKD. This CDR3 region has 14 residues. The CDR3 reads CATSDTGNQETQYF. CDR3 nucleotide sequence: TGTGCCACCAGTGACACAGGCAACCAAGAGACCCAGTACTTC.

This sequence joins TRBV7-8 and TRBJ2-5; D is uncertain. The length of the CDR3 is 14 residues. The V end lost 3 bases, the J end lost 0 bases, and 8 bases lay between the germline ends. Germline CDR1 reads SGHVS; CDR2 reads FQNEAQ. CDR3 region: CASSFLTNQETQYF. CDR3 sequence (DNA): TGTGCCAGCAGCTTTCTGACAAACCAAGAGACCCAGTACTTC.

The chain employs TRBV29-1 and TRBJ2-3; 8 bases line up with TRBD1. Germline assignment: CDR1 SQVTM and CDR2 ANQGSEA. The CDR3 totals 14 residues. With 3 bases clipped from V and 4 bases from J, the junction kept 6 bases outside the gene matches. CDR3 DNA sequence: TGCAGCGTTGACAGGGGGCGCCTGGCAGATACGCAGTATTTT. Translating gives CSVDRGRLADTQYF.

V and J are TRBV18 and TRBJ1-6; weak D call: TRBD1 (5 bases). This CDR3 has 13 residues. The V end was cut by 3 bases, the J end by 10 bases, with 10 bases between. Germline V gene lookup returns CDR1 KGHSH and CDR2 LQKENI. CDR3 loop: CASSPQGFSPLHF. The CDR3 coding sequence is TGTGCCAGCTCACCCCAGGGCTTCTCACCCCTCCACTTT.

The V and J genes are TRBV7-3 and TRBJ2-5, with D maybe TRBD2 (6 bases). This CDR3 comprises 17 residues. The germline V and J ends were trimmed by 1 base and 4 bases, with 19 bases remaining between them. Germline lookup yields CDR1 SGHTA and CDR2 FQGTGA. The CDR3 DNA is TGTGCCAGCAGCTTAAAAGGGGACGGGGGTCGGCGAGAGACCCAGTACTTC. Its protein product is CASSLKGDGGRRETQYF.